The sequence of this TCR beta chain was determined in a study of OX40 agonist ivuxolimab in advanced cancers. Study-wide context: An agonistic human IgG2 monoclonal antibody against OX40 (CD134) was given.

The CDR3 length is 13 residues. Germline V lookup: CDR1 MRHNA, CDR2 SNTAGT. V shed 6 bases and J shed 0 bases, with 8 bases lying between them. TCRdb's copy holds only in-frame clones and misses some; the assay was immunoSEQ multiplex PCR. The profile shows tens of thousands of clones, 75% to 90% of them singletons. This clone was recorded a few times. This TCR was recovered from an adult with an advanced solid tumor such as melanoma, head and neck, liver or kidney cancer. Specimen: CD4+ or CD8+ T cells sorted from blood, collected in a trial of the OX40 agonist ivuxolimab. The genes are TRBV6-4 and TRBJ1-1; no definite D call. The CDR3 loop reads CASRVTVNTEAFF. The CDR3 nucleotides are TGTGCCAGCAGAGTTACAGTGAACACTGAAGCTTTCTTT.